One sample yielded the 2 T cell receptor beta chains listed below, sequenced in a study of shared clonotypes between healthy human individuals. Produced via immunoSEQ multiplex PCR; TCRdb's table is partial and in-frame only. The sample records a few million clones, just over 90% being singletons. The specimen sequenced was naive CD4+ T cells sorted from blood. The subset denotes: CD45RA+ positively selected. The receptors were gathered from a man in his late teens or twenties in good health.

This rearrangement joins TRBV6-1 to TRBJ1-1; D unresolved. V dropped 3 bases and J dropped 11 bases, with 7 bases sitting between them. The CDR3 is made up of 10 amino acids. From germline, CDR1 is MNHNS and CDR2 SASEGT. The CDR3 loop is CASSEVAAFF. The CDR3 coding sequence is TGTGCCAGCAGTGAGGTGGCGGCTTTCTTT.

CDR3: CASSLGPGGFGNTIYF. In DNA form, the CDR3 reads TGTGCCAGCAGCTTAGGTCCAGGGGGGTTTGGAAACACCATATATTTT. V gene TRBV7-2 combines with J gene TRBJ1-3; TRBD1 matches 7 bases. J gave up 3 bases and V 1 base, and 6 bases lay outside the gene matches. The CDR3 sequence is 16 residues long. The V gene's germline CDR1 is SGHTA and CDR2 FQGNSA.